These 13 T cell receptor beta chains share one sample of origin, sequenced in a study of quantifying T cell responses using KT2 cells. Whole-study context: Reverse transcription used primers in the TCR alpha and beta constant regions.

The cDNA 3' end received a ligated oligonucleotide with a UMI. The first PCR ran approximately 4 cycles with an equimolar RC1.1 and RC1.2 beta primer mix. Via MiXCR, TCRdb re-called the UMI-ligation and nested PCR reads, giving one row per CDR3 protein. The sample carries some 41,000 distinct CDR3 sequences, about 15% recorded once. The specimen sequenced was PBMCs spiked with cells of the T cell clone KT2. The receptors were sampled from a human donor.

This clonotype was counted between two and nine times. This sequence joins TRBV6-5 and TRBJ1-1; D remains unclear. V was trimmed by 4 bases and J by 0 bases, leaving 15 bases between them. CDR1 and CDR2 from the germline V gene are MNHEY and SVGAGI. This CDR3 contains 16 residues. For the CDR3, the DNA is TGTGCCAGCAGTTCGGAACCAAAGAGGATGAACACTGAAGCTTTCTTT. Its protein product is CASSSEPKRMNTEAFF.

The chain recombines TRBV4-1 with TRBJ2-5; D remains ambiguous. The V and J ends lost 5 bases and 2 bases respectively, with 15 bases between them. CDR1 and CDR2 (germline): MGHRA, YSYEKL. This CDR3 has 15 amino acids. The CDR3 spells CASSNEGRSQETQYF. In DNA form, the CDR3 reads TGCGCCAGCAGCAACGAAGGCAGGAGTCAAGAGACCCAGTACTTC.

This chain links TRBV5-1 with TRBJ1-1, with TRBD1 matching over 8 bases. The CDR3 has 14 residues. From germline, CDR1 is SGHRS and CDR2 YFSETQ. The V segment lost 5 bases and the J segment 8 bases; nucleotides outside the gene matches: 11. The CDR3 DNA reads TGCGCCAGCAGTTCCGGACAGGGCGAGAGAGAAGCTTTCTTT. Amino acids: CASSSGQGEREAFF.

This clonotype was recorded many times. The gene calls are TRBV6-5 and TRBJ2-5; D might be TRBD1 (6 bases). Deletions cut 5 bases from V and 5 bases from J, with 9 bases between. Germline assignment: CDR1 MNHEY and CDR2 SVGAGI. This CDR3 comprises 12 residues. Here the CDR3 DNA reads TGTGCCAGCAGTCCAGGGGACGAGACCCAGTACTTC. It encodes CASSPGDETQYF.

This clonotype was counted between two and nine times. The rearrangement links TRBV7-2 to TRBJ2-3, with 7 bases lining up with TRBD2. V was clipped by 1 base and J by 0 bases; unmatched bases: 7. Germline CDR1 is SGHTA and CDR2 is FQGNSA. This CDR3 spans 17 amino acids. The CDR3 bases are TGTGCCAGCAGCTTAGGGCCTAGCGGACTTAGCACAGATACGCAGTATTTT. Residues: CASSLGPSGLSTDTQYF.

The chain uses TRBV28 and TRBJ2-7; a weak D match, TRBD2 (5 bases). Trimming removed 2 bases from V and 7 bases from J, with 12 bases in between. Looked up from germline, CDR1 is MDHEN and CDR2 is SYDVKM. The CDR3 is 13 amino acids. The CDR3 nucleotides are TGTGCCAGCAGTTTAGGACTTTGGAGGGAGCAGTACTTC. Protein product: CASSLGLWREQYF. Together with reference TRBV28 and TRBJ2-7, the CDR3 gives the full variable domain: DVKVTQSSRYLVKRTGEKVFLECVQDMDHENMFWYRQDPGLGLRLIYFSYDVKMKEKGDIPEGYSVSREKKERFSLILESASTNQTSMYLCASSLGLWREQYFGPGTRLTVT.

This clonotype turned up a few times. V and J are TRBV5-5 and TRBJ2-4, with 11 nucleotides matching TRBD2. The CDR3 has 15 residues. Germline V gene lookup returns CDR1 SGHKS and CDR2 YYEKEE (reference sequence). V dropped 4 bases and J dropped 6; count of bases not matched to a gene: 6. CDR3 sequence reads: CASSATSGDRNIQYF. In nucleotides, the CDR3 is TGTGCCAGCAGCGCGACTAGCGGGGACCGAAACATTCAGTACTTC.

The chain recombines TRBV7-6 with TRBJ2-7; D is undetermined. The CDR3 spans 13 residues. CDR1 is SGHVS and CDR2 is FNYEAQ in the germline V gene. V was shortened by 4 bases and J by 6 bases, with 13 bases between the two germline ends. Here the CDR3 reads CASSSGVAREQYF. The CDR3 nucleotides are TGTGCCAGCAGCTCCGGCGTAGCTCGCGAGCAGTACTTC. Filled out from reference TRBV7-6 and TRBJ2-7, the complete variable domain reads GAGVSQSPRYKVTKRGQDVALRCDPISGHVSLYWYRQALGQGPEFLTYFNYEAQQDKSGLPNDRFSAERPEGSISTLTIQRTEQRDSAMYRCASSSGVAREQYFGPGTRLTVT.

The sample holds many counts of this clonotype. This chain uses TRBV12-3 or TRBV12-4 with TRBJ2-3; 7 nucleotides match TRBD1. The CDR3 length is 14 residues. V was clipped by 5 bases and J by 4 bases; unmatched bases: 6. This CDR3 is CASSPPQGADTQYF. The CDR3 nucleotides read TGTGCCAGCAGTCCACCCCAGGGGGCAGATACGCAGTATTTT.

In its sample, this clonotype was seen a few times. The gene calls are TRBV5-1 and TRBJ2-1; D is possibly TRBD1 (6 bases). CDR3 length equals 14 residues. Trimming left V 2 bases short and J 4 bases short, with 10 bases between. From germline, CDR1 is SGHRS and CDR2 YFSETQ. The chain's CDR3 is CASSFGQTYNEQFF. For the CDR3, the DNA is TGCGCCAGCAGCTTTGGACAGACATACAATGAGCAGTTCTTC.

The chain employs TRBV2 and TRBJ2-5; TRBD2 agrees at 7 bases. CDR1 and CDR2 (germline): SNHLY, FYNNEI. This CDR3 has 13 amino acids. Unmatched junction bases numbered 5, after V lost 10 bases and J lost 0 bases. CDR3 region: CATESGNQETQYF. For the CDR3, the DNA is TGTGCCACCGAAAGCGGGAACCAAGAGACCCAGTACTTC.

The CDR3 bases are TGTGCCAGCAGCCTAGATCCGCTCGGCACTGAAGCTTTCTTT. Residues: CASSLDPLGTEAFF. The chain is built from TRBV3-1 and TRBJ1-1; unclear D gene. This CDR3 spans 14 amino acids. The V end lost 4 bases, the J end lost 4 bases, and 13 bases lay between the germline ends. Germline CDR1 reads LGHDT; CDR2 reads YNNKEL (reference sequence).

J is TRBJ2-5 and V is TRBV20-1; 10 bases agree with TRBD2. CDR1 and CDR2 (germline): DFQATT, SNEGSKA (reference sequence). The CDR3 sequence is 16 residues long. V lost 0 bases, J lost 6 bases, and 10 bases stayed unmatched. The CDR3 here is CSARDLERGGPKTQYF. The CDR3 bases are TGCAGTGCTAGAGATCTTGAGCGGGGGGGCCCGAAGACCCAGTACTTC.